The 24 T cell receptor beta chains in this list originate from one sample, sequenced in a study of blood T cell repertoires in COVID-19. Here immunoSEQ multiplex PCR was the method, and the copy in TCRdb shows in-frame clones only, minus some. The repertoire holds 300,000 to 400,000 clones, around 86% seen once, with approximately 2.9% in the top ten. The sequenced material came from peripheral blood. These receptors were obtained from a human donor in a cohort sampled during active COVID-19.

This clone was seen just once. The V and J genes are TRBV5-1 and TRBJ2-5; 7 positions match TRBD1. CDR1 SGHRS and CDR2 YFSETQ come from the germline V gene. V shed 1 base, J shed 1 base, and the junction held 4 bases outside the gene matches. This CDR3 contains 15 residues. CDR3 in DNA: TGCGCCAGCAGCTTGTCTGGGGACAGCCAAGAGACCCAGTACTTC. Amino acid sequence: CASSLSGDSQETQYF.

V gene TRBV19 combines with J gene TRBJ1-2; no firm D call. V was shortened by 5 bases and J by 5 bases, with 15 bases between the two germline ends. The CDR3 runs to 14 residues. Germline loops: CDR1 LNHDA, CDR2 SQIVND (reference sequence). CDR3 sequence reads: CASSSDTPGYGYTF. In DNA, the CDR3 is TGTGCCAGTAGTTCTGACACCCCTGGATATGGCTACACCTTC.

This rearrangement joins TRBV20-1 to TRBJ2-1, with 7 bases identical to TRBD2. The J segment lost 7 bases and the V segment lost 3 bases, leaving 12 bases of the junction unmatched. This CDR3 is built from 15 residues. Germline V gene lookup returns CDR1 DFQATT and CDR2 SNEGSKA (reference sequence). The CDR3 spells CSASWGGEEVNEQFF. In nucleotides, the CDR3 is TGCAGTGCTAGTTGGGGAGGGGAGGAGGTTAATGAGCAGTTCTTC.

This chain joins TRBV10-2 and TRBJ2-1, with D tentatively TRBD1 (5 bases). V shed 0 bases and J shed 4 bases, with 10 bases lying between them. Germline CDR1 is WSHSY and CDR2 is SAAADI. The CDR3 consists of 15 residues. The CDR3 reads CASSESIGAYNEQFF. CDR3 coding DNA: TGCGCCAGCAGTGAGTCGATAGGGGCGTACAATGAGCAGTTCTTC.

The chain combines TRBV7-8 with TRBJ1-6, with D uncertain. There are 16 residues in the CDR3. Trimming took 10 bases from V and 3 from J, leaving 19 bases between them. Looked up from germline, CDR1 is SGHVS and CDR2 is FQNEAQ. The chain's CDR3 is CATRVAGKFYNSPLHF. The DNA of the CDR3 is TGTGCCACTCGTGTGGCAGGAAAGTTCTATAATTCACCCCTCCACTTT.

The V gene is TRBV7-3, the J gene TRBJ2-1; TRBD2 aligns across 11 bases. After removal of 5 bases from V and 5 bases from J, the junction contained 17 bases not matched to a gene. This CDR3 spans 19 amino acids. The germline gives CDR1 SGHTA, CDR2 FQGTGA. CDR3 coding DNA: TGTGCCAGCAGCCTAAGGGGCCTAGCGGGGGGCCCGCCCGACAATGAGCAGTTCTTC. As protein: CASSLRGLAGGPPDNEQFF.

V is TRBV5-1 and J is TRBJ2-6; D ambiguous. CDR1 is SGHRS, CDR2 YFSETQ, per germline. V was clipped by 4 bases and J by 0 bases, with 8 bases between them. The CDR3 runs to 15 residues. The CDR3 region is CASSDGSSGANVLTF. DNA for the CDR3: TGCGCCAGCAGCGACGGGTCCTCTGGGGCCAACGTCCTGACTTTC.

This clone was detected only once. This sequence joins TRBV29-1 and TRBJ1-2; D not resolved. Germline V gene lookup returns CDR1 SQVTM and CDR2 ANQGSEA. CDR3 length equals 12 residues. V dropped 3 bases and J dropped 3 bases, with 8 bases sitting between them. The CDR3, as DNA: TGCAGCGTTGAGGAGGGTTACTATGGCTACACCTTC. This translates into CSVEEGYYGYTF.

About this clone itself: The sample carries other DNA sequences with the same CDR3. J is TRBJ2-5 and V is TRBV5-1; D unresolved. The CDR3 covers 14 residues. Trimming took 0 bases from V and 3 from J, leaving 9 bases between them. CDR1 and CDR2 (germline): SGHRS, YFSETQ. Here the CDR3 reads CASSLAGSEETQYF. The DNA for the CDR3 is TGCGCCAGCAGCTTGGCCGGGTCGGAAGAGACCCAGTACTTC. Full variable domain (outside the CDR3, taken from reference TRBV5-1 and TRBJ2-5): KAGVTQTPRYLIKTRGQQVTLSCSPISGHRSVSWYQQTPGQGLQFLFEYFSETQRNKGNFPGRFSGRQFSNSRSEMNVSTLELGDSALYLCASSLAGSEETQYFGPGTRLLVL.

J is TRBJ2-4 and V is TRBV3-1 (or the pseudogene TRBV3-2); 9 bases line up with TRBD2. The CDR3 loop spans 20 amino acids. With V trimmed by 0 bases and J by 5 bases, 17 bases remained unmatched. The V gene's germline CDR1 is LGHDT and CDR2 YNNKEL (reference sequence). The CDR3 DNA reads as TGTGCCAGCAGCCAAGATCTACCGAGCGGGGGGCCCCACAACGAAAACATTCAGTACTTC. It yields the protein CASSQDLPSGGPHNENIQYF.

The count of this clone is one. J is TRBJ2-5 and V is TRBV20-1; a possible D gene is TRBD2 (6 bases). V lost 5 bases, J lost 5 bases, and 9 bases lay in between. Germline V CDR1 and CDR2: DFQATT, SNEGSKA (reference sequence). This CDR3 region has 11 residues. This chain's CDR3 is CSASEGETQYF. The DNA of the CDR3 is TGCAGTGCTTCGGAGGGGGAGACCCAGTACTTC.

The chain links TRBV2 to TRBJ1-3; TRBD1 is a possible D gene (5 bases). The CDR3 runs to 14 residues. Germline CDR1 SNHLY, CDR2 FYNNEI. With 4 bases removed from V and 2 bases from J, the gap between germline ends came to 9 bases. The chain's CDR3 is CASSGGGAGNTIYF. Written as DNA, the CDR3 is TGTGCCAGCAGTGGGGGGGGTGCTGGAAACACCATATATTTT.

This chain joins TRBV2 and TRBJ1-3; D is ambiguous. V lost 8 bases and J lost 3, with 11 bases in between. Germline CDR1 and CDR2: SNHLY and FYNNEI. The CDR3 spans 13 residues. CDR3 protein: CASCREFGNTIYF. The CDR3 nucleotides read TGTGCCAGCTGTAGGGAGTTTGGAAACACCATATATTTT.

The genes are TRBV6-6 and TRBJ2-7; 9 bases are shared with TRBD2. The CDR3 consists of 18 residues. Germline V gene lookup returns CDR1 MNHNY and CDR2 SVGAGI (reference sequence). V lost 5 bases and J lost 2; bases outside the gene matches: 16. CDR3 protein: CASSPVAERGVPPYEQYF. CDR3 sequence (DNA): TGTGCCAGCAGTCCAGTCGCAGAGCGGGGGGTCCCGCCCTACGAGCAGTACTTC.

The gene calls are TRBV10-3 and TRBJ2-7; 12 positions agree with TRBD2. J was trimmed by 4 bases and V by 6 bases; bases with no gene match: 1. This CDR3 is 13 amino acids long. From germline, CDR1 is ENHRY and CDR2 SYGVKD. The CDR3 coding sequence is TGTGCCATCAGAGGGACTAGCGGGTACGAGCAGTACTTC. Its protein is CAIRGTSGYEQYF.

Comment on this clone: Other DNA variants within this sample encode the same CDR3. This chain joins TRBV19 and TRBJ1-1; D not resolved. Looked up from germline, CDR1 is LNHDA and CDR2 is SQIVND (reference sequence). Trimming pared 1 base from V and 1 base from J, leaving 4 bases between. This CDR3 comprises 13 residues. CDR3 in amino acids: CASSIGQNTEAFF. CDR3 bases: TGTGCCAGTAGTATAGGACAGAACACTGAAGCTTTCTTT.

The chain couples TRBV5-1 to TRBJ2-3, with D unclear. V lost 0 bases and J 2 bases, leaving 7 bases between the germline ends. The CDR3 spans 14 residues. Germline lookup yields CDR1 SGHRS and CDR2 YFSETQ. CDR3 coding DNA: TGCGCCAGCAGCTTGGGTATGTTCACAGATACGCAGTATTTT. This gives the protein CASSLGMFTDTQYF.

The genes are TRBV9 and TRBJ2-3; 16 bases match TRBD2. This CDR3 contains 18 residues. Trimming cost V 4 bases and J 4 bases; bases outside gene matches: 9. Germline V gives CDR1 SGDLS, CDR2 YYNGEE. Here the CDR3 DNA reads TGTGCCAGCAGCCCAAGAGCCGGGACTAGCGGGAGGGCAGATACGCAGTATTTT. Encoded protein: CASSPRAGTSGRADTQYF.

The genes are TRBV30 and TRBJ2-7; D unresolved. Germline V lookup: CDR1 GTSNPN, CDR2 SVGIG (reference sequence). Trimming removed 5 bases from V and 4 bases from J, with 12 bases in between. CDR3 length: 12 residues. The CDR3 here is CAWQRLQYEQYF. The CDR3 DNA follows: TGTGCCTGGCAGCGTCTTCAGTACGAGCAGTACTTC.

This clone came up a few times. The J gene is TRBJ1-2, the V gene TRBV19, with TRBD1 matching 8 bases. The CDR3 sequence is 14 residues long. Germline V CDR1 and CDR2: LNHDA, SQIVND (reference sequence). The trim removed 2 bases at V and 2 bases at J, leaving 1 base unmatched. CDR3 in DNA: TGTGCCAGTAGTATAACAGGGGGGAACTATGGCTACACCTTC. It translates to CASSITGGNYGYTF. Filled out from reference TRBV19 and TRBJ1-2, the complete variable domain reads DGGITQSPKYLFRKEGQNVTLSCEQNLNHDAMYWYRQDPGQGLRLIYYSQIVNDFQKGDIAEGYSVSREKKESFPLTVTSAQKNPTAFYLCASSITGGNYGYTFGSGTRLTVV.

Turning to this clone: At one end the junction does not follow the germline gene, possibly because of a read error. The chain carries TRBV6-6 and TRBJ2-3, with unresolved D. The CDR3 is 12 amino acids. Germline CDR1 is MNHNY and CDR2 is SVGAGI (reference sequence). The DNA for the CDR3 is TGTGCCAGCAGTTTAAAACCCCTCATTAGTACTTGG. This translates into CASSLKPLISTW.

V gene TRBV2 combines with J gene TRBJ1-6, with D possibly being TRBD1 (6 bases). The CDR3 is made up of 14 amino acids. Trimming stripped 6 bases from V and 6 bases from J, with 12 bases between. Germline V gene lookup returns CDR1 SNHLY and CDR2 FYNNEI. CDR3 DNA sequence: TGTGCCAGCAGGGCGGACAGCCCTAATTCACCCCTCCACTTT. This sequence encodes CASRADSPNSPLHF.

The J gene is TRBJ2-1, the V gene TRBV30; D might be TRBD2 (6 bases). With 0 bases removed from V and 5 bases from J, the gap between germline ends came to 11 bases. The CDR3 covers 14 residues. The germline gives CDR1 GTSNPN, CDR2 SVGIG (reference sequence). Here the CDR3 DNA reads TGTGCCTGGAGTGTTACTAGCCGAAACAATGAGCAGTTCTTC. The encoded protein is CAWSVTSRNNEQFF.

This clone was observed a few times. The CDR3 coding sequence is TGTGCCAGTAGTATGGGGACAGATGAGGAGGCCTCCTACGAGCAGTACTTC. Its protein is CASSMGTDEEASYEQYF. The rearrangement links TRBV19 to TRBJ2-7, with 7 bases identical to TRBD1. The CDR3 contains 17 residues. With 3 bases clipped from V and 0 bases from J, the junction kept 11 bases outside the gene matches. Looked up from germline, CDR1 is LNHDA and CDR2 is SQIVND (reference sequence).